This TCR beta chain was documented in a study of cytomegalovirus exposure and HLA in healthy donors. The study's findings and limits: Cytomegalovirus status was reportedly diagnosed by the classifier with high specificity and sensitivity. Some V segments, including TRBV6-2 and TRBV6-3, were excluded as indistinguishable. In an earlier analysis, productive rearrangement rates for most beta V segments clustered near 87% or 30%. Among TCR beta chains, those listed as cytomegalovirus-associated numbered some 160.

With respect to this clone: Antigen: not known.

Trimming at V came to 4 bases and at J to 5 bases, leaving 6 bases not matched to a gene. CDR3 length equals 14 residues. Germline V gene sequence: CDR1 MNHEY, CDR2 SVGAGI. Primers for the PCR totalled 60 Vbeta and 13 Jbeta. Sequencing used immunoSEQ multiplex PCR; TCRdb keeps in-frame clones, though not all of them. The data hold about 140,000 clones, with roughly 74% observed a single time. This sequence originates from a man aged 40-49 years in good health and CMV-seronegative. Sequenced sample: PBMCs. This chain connects TRBV6-5 to TRBJ2-5, with 8 bases identical to TRBD2. The CDR3 protein is CASSSGGLGETQYF. The DNA for the CDR3 is TGTGCCAGCAGTTCGGGGGGGCTAGGCGAGACCCAGTACTTC.